The clone carrying this T cell receptor beta chain was counted only a few times. Its specificity is unknown. This sample stems from a study of human T cells and chemical hapten exposure. During construction of the library, unique molecular identifiers were attached to individual cDNA molecules for quantitative, reproducible TCR counting. MiXCR, applied by TCRdb to the RACE reads, yields one record per CDR3 protein. This table has fewer than 130,000 distinct CDR3 sequences, 9.5% to 12% appearing once. V was cut by 5 bases and J by 4 bases, with 36 bases left in between. The CDR3 extends over 21 amino acids. Germline V gene data show CDR1 as MNHEY and CDR2 as SMNVEV (reference sequence). The time point: patch test 1, 2 weeks after DPC sensitization. The treatment denotes: therapeutic diphenylcyclopropenone sensitization with weekly scalp DPC. Total RNA came from unfractionated whole blood. Broader study findings: While controls formed fewer of them, expanded TCRs formed significantly more large CDR3 similarity clusters.

The source was whole blood, collected in connection with sensitization to the hapten diphenylcyclopropenone (DPC). This TCR came from a woman aged 40 to 50 with alopecia areata. Some clones in this sample may be carry-over from other donors' samples. This chain links TRBV27 with TRBJ2-7; D might be TRBD2 (10 bases). The CDR3 DNA is TGTGCCAGCAGTAACCTTCCGACAGGGGGGCTAGCGGGGGTCGATTTATACGAGCAGTACTTC. Its protein is CASSNLPTGGLAGVDLYEQYF.